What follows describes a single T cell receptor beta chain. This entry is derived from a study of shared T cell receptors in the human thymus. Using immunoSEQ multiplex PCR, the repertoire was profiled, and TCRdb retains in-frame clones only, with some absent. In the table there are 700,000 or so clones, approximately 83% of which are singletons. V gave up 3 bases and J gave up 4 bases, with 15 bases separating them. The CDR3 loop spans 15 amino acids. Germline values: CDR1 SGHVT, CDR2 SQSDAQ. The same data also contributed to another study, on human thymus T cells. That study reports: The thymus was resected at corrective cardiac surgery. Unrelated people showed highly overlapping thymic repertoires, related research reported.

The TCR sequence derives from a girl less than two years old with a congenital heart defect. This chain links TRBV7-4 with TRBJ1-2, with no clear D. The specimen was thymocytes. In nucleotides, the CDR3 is TGTGCCAGCAGCTTGAGACAAGTTCACTCCTATGGCTACACCTTC. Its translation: CASSLRQVHSYGYTF.